The 26 T cell receptor beta chains reported below all come from one sample, sequenced in a study of CD8 T cells in ankylosing spondylitis (TCRdb year 2017). These receptors have no known antigen. The method was 5' RACE. Sequencing used an Illumina HiSeq 2500. The public reads were reprocessed in TCRdb via fastp at Q25 and MiXCR, keeping in-frame beta chains. Rows merge per CDR3 protein into single entries with the most common DNA and genes. The sample data list a few hundred thousand distinct CDR3 sequences, and 20% to 25% of these were observed just once. Less than 20% of the sample lies in the top ten. What the research found in general, with its limitations: Blood from ankylosing spondylitis patients appeared to be characterized by a TCR beta motif made up of several highly homologous amino acid variants.

Input material: blood, either unsorted or a sorted T cell fraction (not recorded which). These receptors all come from a male donor with ankylosing spondylitis.

This clonotype appeared a few times. The chain is built from TRBV28 and TRBJ2-1; TRBD1 or TRBD2 may be the D gene (5 bases each). Germline loops: CDR1 MDHEN, CDR2 SYDVKM. The CDR3 is 17 residues long. V lost 7 bases and J lost 0, with 19 bases in between. DNA for the CDR3: TGTGCCAGCACAAACCGTCGGGGCGCAAGCTCCTACAATGAGCAGTTCTTC. It codes for CASTNRRGASSYNEQFF.

The sample holds a few counts of this clonotype. The CDR3 loop reads CASSDETGIDEKLFF. The CDR3 region has the DNA TGTGCCAGCAGTGACGAGACGGGGATCGATGAAAAACTGTTTTTT. This chain connects TRBV2 to TRBJ1-4; no definite D call. Deletions cut 3 bases from V and 6 bases from J, with 14 bases between. The CDR3 covers 15 residues. From germline, CDR1 is SNHLY and CDR2 FYNNEI. The full variable domain, its missing parts supplied by reference TRBV2 and TRBJ1-4, is EPEVTQTPSHQVTQMGQEVILRCVPISNHLYFYWYRQILGQKVEFLVSFYNNEISEKSEIFDDQFSVERPDGSNFTLKIRSTKLEDSAMYFCASSDETGIDEKLFFGSGTQLSVL.

This clonotype was observed a handful of times. V usage is TRBV7-3 and J usage is TRBJ2-1; TRBD2 agrees at 14 bases. The J segment lost 9 bases and the V segment lost 1 base, leaving 11 bases of the junction unmatched. CDR1 is SGHTA and CDR2 is FQGTGA in the germline V gene. CDR3 length: 18 amino acids. CDR3 amino acids: CASSLNPRLAGGPGEQFF. The CDR3 DNA is TGTGCCAGCAGCTTAAACCCCCGACTAGCGGGAGGGCCAGGTGAGCAGTTCTTC. Variable domain in full (rest from reference TRBV7-3 and TRBJ2-1): GAGVSQTPSNKVTEKGKYVELRCDPISGHTALYWYRQSLGQGPEFLIYFQGTGAADDSGLPNDRFFAVRPEGSVSTLKIQRTERGDSAVYLCASSLNPRLAGGPGEQFFGPGTRLTVL.

This clonotype was observed a few times. This chain connects TRBV7-9 to TRBJ1-3, with TRBD1 as a possible D gene (5 bases). Trimming took 7 bases from V and 0 from J, leaving 10 bases between them. This CDR3 has 14 residues. Germline lookup yields CDR1 SEHNR and CDR2 FQNEAQ (reference sequence). The CDR3 sequence is CASTMGLSGNTIYF. The CDR3 coding sequence is TGTGCCAGCACAATGGGACTCTCTGGAAACACCATATATTTT.

The sample holds a few counts of this clonotype. The chain carries TRBV7-2 and TRBJ1-5, with 7 bases identical to TRBD1. CDR1 is SGHTA, CDR2 FQGNSA, per germline. CDR3 length: 14 amino acids. V trimming: 5 bases; J trimming: 6 bases; junction bases outside the gene matches: 7. The CDR3 loop is CASSTNRGLQPQHF. CDR3 DNA: TGTGCCAGCAGCACCAACAGGGGACTTCAGCCCCAGCATTTT.

This clonotype was found a few times. The chain recombines TRBV5-1 with TRBJ2-5; D unclear. The CDR3 covers 14 residues. The V and J ends lost 2 bases and 1 base respectively, with 9 bases between them. Germline V gene sequence: CDR1 SGHRS, CDR2 YFSETQ. Here the CDR3 DNA reads TGCGCCAGCAGCTTCACGAACGGCCAAGAGACCCAGTACTTC. Translated: CASSFTNGQETQYF.

This clonotype was seen ten or more times. The gene calls are TRBV12-3 or TRBV12-4 and TRBJ2-1; TRBD2 aligns across 16 bases. V gave up 4 bases and J gave up 9 bases; unmatched junction bases: 18. The CDR3 has 20 amino acids. This CDR3 reads CASSYWPGLAGGPFSSEQFF. CDR3 nucleotide sequence: TGTGCCAGCAGTTACTGGCCGGGACTAGCGGGAGGGCCTTTTTCCAGTGAGCAGTTCTTC.

The chain uses TRBV9 and TRBJ2-2; D is unresolved. CDR3 length equals 12 residues. Germline V lookup: CDR1 SGDLS, CDR2 YYNGEE. Trimming removed 0 bases at V and 7 bases at J, with 4 bases between. Here the CDR3 reads CASSVVNGELFF. The CDR3 region has the DNA TGTGCCAGCAGCGTAGTGAACGGGGAGCTGTTTTTT.

This chain joins TRBV19 and TRBJ2-3; 11 nucleotides line up with TRBD2. The CDR3 spans 15 residues. CDR1 is LNHDA and CDR2 is SQIVND in the germline V gene (reference sequence). Trimming took 5 bases from V and 0 from J; bases not matched to a gene: 1. The CDR3 protein is CASSASGGSTDTQYF. The CDR3 nucleotides are TGTGCCAGTAGTGCTAGCGGGGGGAGCACAGATACGCAGTATTTT.

The table lists this clonotype with a few counts. The genes are TRBV7-2 and TRBJ2-7; 8 bases are shared with TRBD1. The CDR3 runs 15 residues. The germline gives CDR1 SGHTA, CDR2 FQGNSA. V gave up 1 base and J gave up 2 bases; unmatched junction bases: 4. CDR3 protein: CASSLEQGVAYEQYF. CDR3 DNA sequence: TGTGCCAGCAGCTTAGAACAGGGGGTTGCCTACGAGCAGTACTTC.

The V gene is TRBV7-8, the J gene TRBJ2-7; 11 bases fit TRBD2. CDR1 is SGHVS, CDR2 FQNEAQ, per germline. With 5 bases clipped from V and 2 bases from J, the junction kept 5 bases outside the gene matches. The CDR3 spans 15 residues. CDR3 in amino acids: CASSQGLAETYEQYF. DNA for the CDR3: TGTGCCAGCAGCCAGGGACTAGCGGAGACCTACGAGCAGTACTTC.

In this sample, this clonotype turned up many times. The V call is TRBV11-2, the J call TRBJ2-5; D is undetermined. CDR1 SGHAT and CDR2 FQNNGV come from the germline V gene. This CDR3 is built from 13 residues. Trimming took 3 bases from V and 0 from J, leaving 5 bases between them. CDR3 nucleotide sequence: TGTGCCAGCAGCTTCCAGTACCAAGAGACCCAGTACTTC. As protein: CASSFQYQETQYF.

V and J are TRBV12-3 or TRBV12-4 and TRBJ2-7, with 9 nucleotides matching TRBD1. J was trimmed by 6 bases and V by 5 bases; bases with no gene match: 2. There are 12 residues in the CDR3. The chain's CDR3 is CASSLTGGEQYF. DNA for the CDR3: TGTGCCAGCAGTCTGACAGGGGGCGAGCAGTACTTC.

This rearrangement joins TRBV11-3 to TRBJ2-2; unclear D gene. CDR3 length: 14 residues. The germline V gene encodes CDR1 SGHNT and CDR2 YENEEA. Deletions cut 5 bases from V and 6 bases from J, with 13 bases between. The CDR3 reads CASSLVRGSGELFF. The DNA for the CDR3 is TGTGCCAGCAGCCTGGTCCGTGGTTCCGGGGAGCTGTTTTTT.

This clonotype occurred a few times. The V gene is TRBV29-1, the J gene TRBJ2-7; D is perhaps TRBD2 (6 bases). The CDR3 covers 14 residues. The germline gives CDR1 SQVTM, CDR2 ANQGSEA. V shed 1 base and J shed 5 bases, with 15 bases lying between them. CDR3 in DNA: TGCAGCGTTGAAGTGTCCCCCGGGAGTGACGAGCAGTACTTC. Translated: CSVEVSPGSDEQYF.

This clonotype was counted at least ten times. V and J are TRBV29-1 and TRBJ2-5; maybe TRBD1 (6 bases). The V end lost 2 bases, the J end lost 7 bases, and 14 bases lay between the germline ends. Germline V gene data show CDR1 as SQVTM and CDR2 as ANQGSEA. The CDR3 covers 13 residues. CDR3 coding DNA: TGCAGCGTTGAACGAGACAGGCCCAGGACCCAGTACTTC. Translated: CSVERDRPRTQYF. Combining the CDR3 with reference TRBV29-1 and TRBJ2-5 gives the whole variable domain SAVISQKPSRDICQRGTSLTIQCQVDSQVTMMFWYRQQPGQSLTLIATANQGSEATYESGFVIDKFPISRPNLTFSTLTVSNMSPEDSSIYLCSVERDRPRTQYFGPGTRLLVL.

The chain couples TRBV9 to TRBJ1-2; TRBD1 matches at 9 bases. CDR1 is SGDLS, CDR2 YYNGEE, per germline. With 0 bases clipped from V and 2 bases from J, the junction kept 8 bases outside the gene matches. The CDR3 has 17 amino acids. The CDR3 DNA follows: TGTGCCAGCAGCGTAGGCGGGACAGGGTTCGACAACTATGGCTACACCTTC. This gives the protein CASSVGGTGFDNYGYTF.

The V and J genes are TRBV11-2 and TRBJ1-5; D uncertain. Trimming took off 1 base at V and 8 bases at J, with 12 bases between the two ends. Germline-derived CDR1 and CDR2 are SGHAT and FQNNGV. This CDR3 is built from 14 residues. The CDR3 region has the DNA TGTGCCAGCAGCTTAGTCGGAGGGCGGGAGCCCCAGCATTTT. Translating it yields CASSLVGGREPQHF.

This clonotype was observed a few times. V gene TRBV12-3 or TRBV12-4 combines with J gene TRBJ1-1, with TRBD1 matching 7 bases. The length of the CDR3 is 15 residues. V gave up 7 bases and J gave up 0 bases; unmatched junction bases: 8. The CDR3 protein is CASKSQGQMNTEAFF. The CDR3 nucleotides read TGTGCCAGCAAATCCCAGGGACAGATGAACACTGAAGCTTTCTTT.

This clonotype was counted a few times. J is TRBJ2-3 and V is TRBV5-1; TRBD2 matches at 7 bases. Looked up from germline, CDR1 is SGHRS and CDR2 is YFSETQ. Germline trimming cut 4 bases from V and 0 bases from J; bases unmatched to any gene: 8. CDR3 length: 16 amino acids. The CDR3 DNA reads as TGCGCCAGCAGCCCGCCTCTAGCGGAAAGCACAGATACGCAGTATTTT. Translated, it gives CASSPPLAESTDTQYF.

This clonotype was counted a few times. This sequence joins TRBV7-8 and TRBJ2-7; weak D call: TRBD2 (6 bases). CDR1 and CDR2 from the germline V gene are SGHVS and FQNEAQ. The CDR3 has 15 amino acids. V shed 2 bases and J shed 4 bases, with 15 bases lying between them. The CDR3 spells CASSLRAGRFYEQYF. The CDR3 coding sequence is TGTGCCAGCAGCTTACGGGCAGGGAGGTTTTACGAGCAGTACTTC.

This clonotype was observed once. The rearrangement uses TRBV18 and TRBJ2-7; 8 nucleotides line up with TRBD2. The ends lost 3 bases at V and 0 bases at J; junction bases unmatched: 4. The germline V gene has CDR1 KGHSH and CDR2 LQKENI. CDR3 length: 15 amino acids. The CDR3 DNA reads as TGTGCCAGCTCACCGTGGCGGGAGGTCTCCTACGAGCAGTACTTC. Its protein product is CASSPWREVSYEQYF. Together with reference TRBV18 and TRBJ2-7, the CDR3 gives the full variable domain: NAGVMQNPRHLVRRRGQEARLRCSPMKGHSHVYWYRQLPEEGLKFMVYLQKENIIDESGMPKERFSAEFPKEGPSILRIQQVVRGDSAAYFCASSPWREVSYEQYFGPGTRLTVT.

The rearrangement joins TRBV5-6 to TRBJ1-3; D gene unclear. The CDR3 is 15 residues long. Germline V gives CDR1 SGHDT, CDR2 YYEEEE. V was cut by 4 bases and J by 8 bases, with 19 bases left in between. The CDR3 loop is CASSLYDRPLDTIYF. CDR3 nucleotide sequence: TGTGCCAGCAGCCTCTACGATCGGCCACTGGACACCATATATTTT.

J is TRBJ1-2 and V is TRBV27; no clear D. The CDR3 loop spans 14 amino acids. Trimming removed 0 bases at V and 7 bases at J, with 12 bases between. The germline gives CDR1 MNHEY, CDR2 SMNVEV (reference sequence). CDR3 sequence (DNA): TGTGCCAGCAGTTTATCACCCGCGCGCCGTGGCTACACCTTC. It is translated as CASSLSPARRGYTF.

The chain employs TRBV29-1 and TRBJ1-2; D is ambiguous. Germline V lookup: CDR1 SQVTM, CDR2 ANQGSEA. The ends were cut back, 7 bases at V and 2 bases at J, with 14 bases in the middle. The CDR3 has 13 residues. CDR3: CSEGLQENYGYTF. The CDR3 nucleotides read TGCAGCGAAGGACTCCAGGAGAACTATGGCTACACCTTC. The entire variable domain, with the rest obtained from reference TRBV29-1 and TRBJ1-2, is as follows: SAVISQKPSRDICQRGTSLTIQCQVDSQVTMMFWYRQQPGQSLTLIATANQGSEATYESGFVIDKFPISRPNLTFSTLTVSNMSPEDSSIYLCSEGLQENYGYTFGSGTRLTVV.

V usage is TRBV2 and J usage is TRBJ2-7; D gene unclear. The CDR3 has 15 residues. CDR1 is SNHLY and CDR2 is FYNNEI in the germline V gene. Trimming removed 6 bases from V and 1 base from J, with 16 bases in between. The CDR3 sequence is CASSVDQSTSYEQYF. Written as DNA, the CDR3 is TGTGCCAGCAGCGTTGACCAGTCGACTTCCTACGAGCAGTACTTC.